The TCR beta chain described here comes from a study of cytomegalovirus exposure and HLA in healthy donors. Across the study: The same platform was used for the roughly 110 validation repertoires as for the 666 first-cohort repertoires, as reported in a later analysis.

Per germline, CDR1 MNHEY and CDR2 SVGAGI. V lost 2 bases and J 2 bases, leaving 7 bases between the germline ends. This CDR3 comprises 14 residues. While the first cohort had around 700 subjects, the donors belonged to the separate validation cohort of over a hundred subjects. Generated by immunoSEQ multiplex PCR, the TCRdb table keeps only in-frame clones and is missing some. The sample carries under 200,000 clones, approximately 87% recorded once. Study-wide results and limits: In vitro data verified a few CMV-associated chains as specific for CMV antigens. Subsequent analysis of the 110 or so validation repertoires found a tendency for first-cohort TCR clusters to co-occur.

In the case of this clone: Its antigen is as yet unknown.

Sequencing input: PBMCs. V and J are TRBV6-5 and TRBJ2-1; D call uncertain. This receptor was taken from a woman aged 25 to 39 in good health and CMV-seronegative. CDR3 in DNA: TGTGCCAGCAGTTACGAACCGGCCTACAATGAGCAGTTCTTC. Protein sequence: CASSYEPAYNEQFF.